This TCR beta chain is drawn from a study of human T cells and chemical hapten exposure. This clonotype was counted between two and nine times. Using its own MiXCR run on the RACE reads, TCRdb lists one record per CDR3 protein. The data show about 340,000 distinct CDR3 sequences, around 7% seen once. Time point given: patch test 1, 2 weeks after DPC sensitization. Treatment meaning: therapeutic diphenylcyclopropenone sensitization with weekly scalp DPC. The CDR3 runs 14 residues. J lost 6 bases, V lost 5 bases, and 5 bases had no gene match. Germline-derived CDR1 and CDR2 are SNHLY and FYNNEI. The rearrangement uses TRBV2 and TRBJ1-5; the match to TRBD1 covers 9 bases. This clonotype originated in a woman between 18 and 29 years old with alopecia areata. Some clones in this sample may be carry-over from other donors' samples. The specimen was whole blood, collected in connection with sensitization to the hapten diphenylcyclopropenone (DPC). The DNA of the CDR3 is TGTGCCAGCAGTACGGACAGGGGTGCTCAGCCCCAGCATTTT. It specifies CASSTDRGAQPQHF.